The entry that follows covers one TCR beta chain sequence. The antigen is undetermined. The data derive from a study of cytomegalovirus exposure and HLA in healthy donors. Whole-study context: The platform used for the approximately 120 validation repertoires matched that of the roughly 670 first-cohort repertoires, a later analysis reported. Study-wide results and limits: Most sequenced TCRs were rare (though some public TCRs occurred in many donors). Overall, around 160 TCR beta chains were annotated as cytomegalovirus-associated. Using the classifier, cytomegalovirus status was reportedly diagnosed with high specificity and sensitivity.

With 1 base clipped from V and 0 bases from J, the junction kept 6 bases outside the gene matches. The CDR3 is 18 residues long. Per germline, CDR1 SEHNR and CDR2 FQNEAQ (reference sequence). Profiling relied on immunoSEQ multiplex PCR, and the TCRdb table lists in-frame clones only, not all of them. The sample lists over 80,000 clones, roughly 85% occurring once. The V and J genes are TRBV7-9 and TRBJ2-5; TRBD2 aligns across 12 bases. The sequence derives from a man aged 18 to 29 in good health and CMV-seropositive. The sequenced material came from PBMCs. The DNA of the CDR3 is TGTGCCAGCAGCTTAGTGGCTAGCGGGAGGGGCTACCAAGAGACCCAGTACTTC. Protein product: CASSLVASGRGYQETQYF.